The next 27 T cell receptor beta chains were all read from a single sample in a study of T cells in Graves' hyperthyroidism and ophthalmopathy. The TCR beta CDR3 regions underwent amplification using RNA transcripts as the source. The HTBI set primed first-round TCR CDR3 RT-PCR. One entry per CDR3 protein, called by TCRdb with MiXCR from the multiplex PCR reads. The data show about 380,000 distinct CDR3 sequences, around 20% seen once. The sequencing input was blood. These receptors were collected from a man aged 18 to 29 with Graves' ophthalmopathy.

This clonotype was seen a few times. The rearrangement links TRBV27 to TRBJ1-2; D is uncertain. Trimming stripped 5 bases from V and 5 bases from J, with 21 bases between. CDR3 size: 16 residues. The germline CDR1 and CDR2 sequences are MNHEY and SMNVEV (reference sequence). CDR3 region: CASSPGSEGERYGYTF. The CDR3 bases are TGTGCCAGCAGTCCGGGGAGTGAGGGAGAGAGATATGGCTACACCTTC.

The chain combines TRBV7-3 with TRBJ2-1; 10 nucleotides line up with TRBD2. CDR3 size: 15 residues. Germline lookup yields CDR1 SGHTA and CDR2 FQGTGA. The V gene end was trimmed by 3 bases and the J gene end by 7 bases; junction bases not matched to a gene: 6. CDR3 nucleotides: TGTGCCAGCAGCTTTGGAGCGGGGGGGGGGAATGAGCAGTTCTTC. Protein sequence: CASSFGAGGGNEQFF. The full variable domain, its missing parts supplied by reference TRBV7-3 and TRBJ2-1, is GAGVSQTPSNKVTEKGKYVELRCDPISGHTALYWYRQSLGQGPEFLIYFQGTGAADDSGLPNDRFFAVRPEGSVSTLKIQRTERGDSAVYLCASSFGAGGGNEQFFGPGTRLTVL.

The rearrangement joins TRBV9 to TRBJ2-2; D may be TRBD1 (5 bases). This CDR3 has 15 residues. Germline V lookup: CDR1 SGDLS, CDR2 YYNGEE. The V and J ends lost 0 bases and 4 bases respectively, with 10 bases between them. Written as DNA, the CDR3 is TGTGCCAGCAGCGTAGGTGGGGCCTCCACCGGGGAGCTGTTTTTT. Residues: CASSVGGASTGELFF.

Many counts were recorded for this clonotype. The chain is built from TRBV10-2 and TRBJ1-1, with TRBD1 as a possible D gene (5 bases). The CDR3 has 15 residues. V shed 6 bases and J shed 1 base, with 15 bases lying between them. The germline gives CDR1 WSHSY, CDR2 SAAADI. The CDR3 nucleotides read TGCGCCAGCAGGGACACCGGGACTGAGAACACTGAAGCTTTCTTT. Encoded protein: CASRDTGTENTEAFF.

With regard to this clonotype: At one end, the junction sequence differs from germline, possibly due to a read error. The chain joins TRBV10-1 to TRBJ1-1; no reliable D call. There are 14 residues in the CDR3. Looked up from germline, CDR1 is WNHNN and CDR2 is SYGVQD (reference sequence). This CDR3 reads CASSGEGLWTEAFF. CDR3 coding DNA: TGTGCCAGCAGTGGAGAGGGCCTCTGGACTGAAGCTTTCTTT.

The chain uses TRBV9 and TRBJ2-3; 15 bases line up with TRBD2. V shed 3 bases, J shed 2 bases, and the junction held 10 bases outside the gene matches. The length of the CDR3 is 19 residues. Looked up from germline, CDR1 is SGDLS and CDR2 is YYNGEE. The CDR3 DNA is TGTGCCAGCAGCGAGACCAGGGGACTAGCGGGAGGACCCACAGATACGCAGTATTTT. Translating it yields CASSETRGLAGGPTDTQYF.

This chain uses TRBV12-3 or TRBV12-4 with TRBJ1-2; 9 nucleotides agree with TRBD1. Trimming took 6 bases from V and 7 from J; bases not matched to a gene: 9. The CDR3 runs to 14 residues. The CDR3 reads CASRPDRGGSGYTF. The CDR3 coding sequence is TGTGCCAGCAGGCCCGACAGGGGGGGAAGTGGCTACACCTTC.

The rearrangement joins TRBV10-3 to TRBJ2-7, with D maybe TRBD1 (6 bases). Germline lookup yields CDR1 ENHRY and CDR2 SYGVKD. The CDR3 has 14 amino acids. Trimming left V 6 bases short and J 3 bases short, with 15 bases between. CDR3: CAISEQQGGYEQYF. Here the CDR3 DNA reads TGTGCCATCAGCGAACAACAGGGTGGCTACGAGCAGTACTTC.

In the case of this clonotype: Compared with germline, one end of the junction differs, possibly owing to a read error. The chain has TRBV13 and TRBJ1-5; perhaps TRBD1 as D (6 bases). CDR3 length: 13 residues. The V gene's germline CDR1 is PRHDT and CDR2 FYEKMQ (reference sequence). As DNA, the CDR3 is TGTGCCAGCGGCTTAGAGGGGGATCAGCCCCAGCATTTT. It codes for CASGLEGDQPQHF.

V usage is TRBV13 and J usage is TRBJ2-1; 10 nucleotides agree with TRBD2. This CDR3 is 15 amino acids long. Trimming removed 3 bases from V and 8 bases from J; junction bases left unmatched: 7. CDR1 PRHDT and CDR2 FYEKMQ come from the germline V gene (reference sequence). The DNA for the CDR3 is TGTGCCAGCAGCTTTACTAGCGGGGAAGGGGATGAGCAGTTCTTC. Its translation: CASSFTSGEGDEQFF.

This clonotype was observed at least ten times. The V call is TRBV2, the J call TRBJ2-7; TRBD1 matches 7 bases. Per germline, CDR1 SNHLY and CDR2 FYNNEI. With V trimmed by 8 bases and J by 2 bases, 6 bases remained unmatched. This CDR3 is built from 13 residues. The CDR3 spells CASGAGTAYEQYF. CDR3 in DNA: TGTGCCAGCGGTGCCGGGACAGCCTACGAGCAGTACTTC.

V gene TRBV28 combines with J gene TRBJ2-7; TRBD2 aligns across 10 bases. There are 15 residues in the CDR3. J gave up 6 bases and V 4 bases, and 9 bases lay outside the gene matches. From germline, CDR1 is MDHEN and CDR2 SYDVKM. The CDR3 loop reads CASSSHLAGEIEQYF. The CDR3 DNA follows: TGTGCCAGCAGTTCCCATCTAGCGGGAGAAATCGAGCAGTACTTC.

This clonotype was counted between two and nine times. This chain links TRBV12-5 with TRBJ2-5; D is ambiguous. CDR3 length equals 12 residues. V dropped 3 bases and J dropped 3 bases, with 5 bases sitting between them. Germline CDR1 LGHNT, CDR2 FRNRAP. CDR3 in DNA: TGTGCTAGTGGTTTCAGCGAAGAGACCCAGTACTTC. Its translation: CASGFSEETQYF.

This clonotype was observed a handful of times. The genes are TRBV18 and TRBJ2-3; 9 nucleotides agree with TRBD2. Germline V gene lookup returns CDR1 KGHSH and CDR2 LQKENI. V shed 6 bases, J shed 0 bases, and the junction held 7 bases outside the gene matches. The CDR3 spans 16 residues. CDR3 in DNA: TGTGCCAGCTCTCGACTAGCGGCAACTAGCACAGATACGCAGTATTTT. Translated, it gives CASSRLAATSTDTQYF.

J is TRBJ1-3 and V is TRBV9; the D gene is possibly TRBD1 (5 bases). The CDR3 sequence is 14 residues long. V lost 0 bases and J lost 2, with 6 bases in between. Germline V lookup: CDR1 SGDLS, CDR2 YYNGEE. CDR3 loop: CASSVGQTGNTIYF. In DNA form, the CDR3 reads TGTGCCAGCAGCGTAGGACAGACTGGAAACACCATATATTTT.

The V call is TRBV7-9, the J call TRBJ1-2, with 7 bases identical to TRBD1. V gave up 5 bases and J gave up 4 bases; unmatched junction bases: 7. CDR1 is SEHNR, CDR2 FQNEAQ, per germline (reference sequence). The CDR3 runs to 14 residues. The CDR3 here is CASSPGGYSYGYTF. The CDR3 DNA sequence: TGTGCCAGCAGCCCAGGGGGATACTCCTATGGCTACACCTTC.

V usage is TRBV6-1 and J usage is TRBJ2-2; maybe TRBD1 (6 bases). The V end was cut by 6 bases, the J end by 5 bases, with 10 bases between. The CDR3 is 13 residues long. Germline lookup yields CDR1 MNHNS and CDR2 SASEGT. This CDR3 is CASSTQGTGELFF. The DNA for the CDR3 is TGTGCCAGCAGCACTCAGGGGACCGGGGAGCTGTTTTTT.

The chain carries TRBV5-1 and TRBJ2-7; no firm D call. Germline V lookup: CDR1 SGHRS, CDR2 YFSETQ. Trimming shortened V by 0 bases and J by 3 bases, and 7 bases separated the two germline ends. This CDR3 is 13 amino acids long. CDR3 residues: CASSLDGRYEQYF. In DNA form, the CDR3 reads TGCGCCAGCAGCTTGGACGGGCGCTACGAGCAGTACTTC. Combining the CDR3 with reference TRBV5-1 and TRBJ2-7 gives the whole variable domain KAGVTQTPRYLIKTRGQQVTLSCSPISGHRSVSWYQQTPGQGLQFLFEYFSETQRNKGNFPGRFSGRQFSNSRSEMNVSTLELGDSALYLCASSLDGRYEQYFGPGTRLTVT.

The chain employs TRBV28 and TRBJ2-1, with D perhaps matching TRBD1 (5 bases). V was trimmed by 6 bases and J by 4 bases, leaving 16 bases between them. CDR1 and CDR2 from the germline V gene are MDHEN and SYDVKM. This CDR3 region has 15 residues. This CDR3 reads CASRGSGQNYNEQFF. The CDR3 DNA reads TGTGCCAGCAGAGGTTCTGGACAAAATTACAATGAGCAGTTCTTC.

V usage is TRBV7-9 and J usage is TRBJ2-7; D gene uncertain. This CDR3 is built from 15 residues. Trimming took off 1 base at V and 2 bases at J, with 12 bases between the two ends. CDR1 and CDR2 (germline): SEHNR, FQNEAQ (reference sequence). The CDR3 DNA sequence: TGTGCCAGCAGCTTAGAAGGTTCCATTACCTACGAGCAGTACTTC. This gives the protein CASSLEGSITYEQYF.

This rearrangement joins TRBV6-1 to TRBJ1-6; tentatively, D is TRBD1 (5 bases). Germline V CDR1 and CDR2: MNHNS, SASEGT. The CDR3 is 15 amino acids. Trimming cost V 5 bases and J 14 bases, with 22 bases left between them. CDR3 amino acids: CASSPTSGGLPSLHF. DNA of the CDR3: TGTGCCAGCAGTCCCACCTCGGGGGGACTTCCGTCCCTCCACTTT.

This clonotype has at least ten counts. The J gene is TRBJ1-2, the V gene TRBV20-1; D gene uncertain. The CDR3 runs 11 residues. Germline V lookup: CDR1 DFQATT, CDR2 SNEGSKA (reference sequence). The CDR3 sequence is CSPSGRYGYTF. CDR3 DNA sequence: TGCAGCCCCTCGGGGAGGTATGGCTACACCTTC.

The chain is built from TRBV24-1 and TRBJ2-2, with D possibly TRBD1 on 5 matching bases. The germline CDR1 and CDR2 sequences are KGHDR and SFDVKD. V was shortened by 1 base and J by 2 bases, with 10 bases between the two germline ends. CDR3 length: 16 amino acids. The CDR3 DNA follows: TGTGCCACCAGTGATTTAACAGGAATAAACACCGGGGAGCTGTTTTTT. Translating it yields CATSDLTGINTGELFF.

This clonotype was found once. The gene calls are TRBV10-3 and TRBJ1-5; 9 positions match TRBD1. V was pared by 10 bases and J by 7 bases, with 11 bases of the junction left unmatched. Germline CDR1 and CDR2: ENHRY and SYGVKD. The CDR3 totals 14 residues. CDR3 amino acids: CASGDREGGQPQHF. The CDR3 DNA reads TGTGCCAGTGGGGACAGGGAGGGCGGGCAGCCCCAGCATTTT.

In its sample, this clonotype was seen many times. The V and J genes are TRBV18 and TRBJ1-6; 7 nucleotides match TRBD1. J lost 8 bases, V lost 3 bases, and 4 bases had no gene match. CDR1 is KGHSH and CDR2 is LQKENI in the germline V gene. CDR3 length: 14 amino acids. CDR3 nucleotides: TGTGCCAGCTCACCGACAGGGAGAGATTCACCCCTCCACTTT. Protein sequence: CASSPTGRDSPLHF.

This clonotype was detected many times. The rearrangement joins TRBV6-6 to TRBJ2-1; 7 nucleotides line up with TRBD1. Germline V gene data show CDR1 as MNHNY and CDR2 as SVGAGI (reference sequence). This CDR3 is built from 15 residues. J lost 8 bases, V lost 0 bases, and 7 bases had no gene match. The DNA of the CDR3 is TGTGCCAGCAGTTACTCAAGGGGGCAGGGACATGAGCAGTTCTTC. It codes for CASSYSRGQGHEQFF.

This clonotype was counted many times. The chain joins TRBV11-3 to TRBJ2-1, with 7 positions matching TRBD2. Germline CDR1 and CDR2: SGHNT and YENEEA. V was pared by 0 bases and J by 6 bases, with 11 bases of the junction left unmatched. The length of the CDR3 is 17 residues. The CDR3, as DNA: TGTGCCAGCAGCTTAGATCGTCCCGGGGGGAGGGGCAATGAGCAGTTCTTC. Translation gives CASSLDRPGGRGNEQFF.